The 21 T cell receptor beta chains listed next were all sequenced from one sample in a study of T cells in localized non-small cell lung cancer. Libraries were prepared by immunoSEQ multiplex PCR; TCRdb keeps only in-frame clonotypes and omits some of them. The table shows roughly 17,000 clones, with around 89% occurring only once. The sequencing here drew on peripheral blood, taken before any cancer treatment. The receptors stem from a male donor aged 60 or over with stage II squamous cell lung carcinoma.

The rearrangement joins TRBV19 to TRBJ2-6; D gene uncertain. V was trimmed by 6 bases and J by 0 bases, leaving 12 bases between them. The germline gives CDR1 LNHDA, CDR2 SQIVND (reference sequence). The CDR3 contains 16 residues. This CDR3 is CASRRVPSSGANVLTF. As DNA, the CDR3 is TGTGCCAGTAGAAGGGTTCCAAGCTCTGGGGCCAACGTCCTGACTTTC.

CDR3 loop: CASSYSRAGEQYF. For the CDR3, the DNA is TGTGCCAGCAGTTACTCCCGGGCTGGCGAGCAGTACTTC. The chain combines TRBV6-5 with TRBJ2-7; D remains ambiguous. The CDR3 has 13 residues. V was pared by 0 bases and J by 6 bases, with 9 bases between. Germline lookup yields CDR1 MNHEY and CDR2 SVGAGI.

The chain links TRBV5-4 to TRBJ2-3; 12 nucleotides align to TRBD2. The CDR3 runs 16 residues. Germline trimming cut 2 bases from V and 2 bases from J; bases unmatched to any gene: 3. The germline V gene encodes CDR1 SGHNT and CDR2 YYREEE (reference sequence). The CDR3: CASSFRLAGVTDTQYF. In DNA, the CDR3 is TGTGCCAGCAGCTTCCGACTAGCGGGAGTCACAGATACGCAGTATTTT.

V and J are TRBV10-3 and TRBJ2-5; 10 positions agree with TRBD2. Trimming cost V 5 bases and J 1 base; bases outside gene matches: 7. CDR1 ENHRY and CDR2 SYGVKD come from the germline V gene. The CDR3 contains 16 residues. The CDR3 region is CAISSSGSWAQETQYF. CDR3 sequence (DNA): TGTGCCATCAGTTCTAGCGGGAGCTGGGCCCAAGAGACCCAGTACTTC.

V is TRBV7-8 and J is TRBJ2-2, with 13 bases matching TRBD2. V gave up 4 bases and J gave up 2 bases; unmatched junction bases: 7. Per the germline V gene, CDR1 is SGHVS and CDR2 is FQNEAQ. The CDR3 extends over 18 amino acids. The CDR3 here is CASSSRRGLAGNTGELFF. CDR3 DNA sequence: TGTGCCAGCAGCTCCCGACGGGGACTAGCGGGAAACACCGGGGAGCTGTTTTTT.

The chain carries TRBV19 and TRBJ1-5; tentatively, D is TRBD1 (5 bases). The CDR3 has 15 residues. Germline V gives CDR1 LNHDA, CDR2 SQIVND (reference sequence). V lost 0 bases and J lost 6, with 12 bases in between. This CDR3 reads CASSIDMGRAQPQHF. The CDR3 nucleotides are TGTGCCAGTAGTATAGATATGGGGCGAGCTCAGCCCCAGCATTTT.

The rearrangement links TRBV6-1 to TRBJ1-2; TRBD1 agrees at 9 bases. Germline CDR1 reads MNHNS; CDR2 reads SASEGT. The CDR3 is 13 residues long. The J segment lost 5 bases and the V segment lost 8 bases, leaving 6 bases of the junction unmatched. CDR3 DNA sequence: TGTGCCAGCGGACAGGGGACGAATTATGGCTACACCTTC. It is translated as CASGQGTNYGYTF.

The DNA of the CDR3 is TGTGCCAGCAGGACAGGGGCCACCGGGGAGCTGTTTTTT. Protein sequence: CASRTGATGELFF. The chain joins TRBV6-1 to TRBJ2-2; 8 nucleotides match TRBD1. V was pared by 6 bases and J by 4 bases, with 1 base of the junction left unmatched. The CDR3 spans 13 residues. Per the germline V gene, CDR1 is MNHNS and CDR2 is SASEGT.

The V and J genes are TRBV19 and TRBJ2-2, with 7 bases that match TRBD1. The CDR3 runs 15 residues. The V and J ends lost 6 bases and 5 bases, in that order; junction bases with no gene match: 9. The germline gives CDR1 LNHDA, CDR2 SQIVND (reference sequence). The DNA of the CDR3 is TGTGCCAGTAGAACGACAGGGCTGGGGACCGGGGAGCTGTTTTTT. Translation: CASRTTGLGTGELFF.

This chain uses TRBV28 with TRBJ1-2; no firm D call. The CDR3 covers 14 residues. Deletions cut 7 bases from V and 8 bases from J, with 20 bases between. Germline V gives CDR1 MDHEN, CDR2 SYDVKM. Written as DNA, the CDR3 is TGTGCCAGCACCTACAGCCCCATAAATGACGGCTACACCTTC. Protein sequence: CASTYSPINDGYTF.

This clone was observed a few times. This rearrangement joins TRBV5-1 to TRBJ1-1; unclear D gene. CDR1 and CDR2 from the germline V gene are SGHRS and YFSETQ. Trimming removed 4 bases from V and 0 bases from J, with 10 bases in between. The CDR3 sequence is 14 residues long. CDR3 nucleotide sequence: TGCGCCAGCAGCCAGAATACCATGAACACTGAAGCTTTCTTT. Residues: CASSQNTMNTEAFF.

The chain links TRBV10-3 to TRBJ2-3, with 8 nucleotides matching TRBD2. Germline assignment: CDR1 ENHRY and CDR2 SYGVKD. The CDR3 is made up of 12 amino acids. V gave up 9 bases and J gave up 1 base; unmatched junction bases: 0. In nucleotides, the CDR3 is TGTGCCATAGCGGGGGGCACAGATACGCAGTATTTT. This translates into CAIAGGTDTQYF.

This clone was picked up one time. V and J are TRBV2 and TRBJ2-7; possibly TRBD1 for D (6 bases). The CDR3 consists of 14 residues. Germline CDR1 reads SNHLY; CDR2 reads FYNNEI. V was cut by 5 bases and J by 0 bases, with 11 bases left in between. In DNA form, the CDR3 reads TGTGCCAGCAGTCGGACAGTTAGCTCCTACGAGCAGTACTTC. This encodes CASSRTVSSYEQYF.

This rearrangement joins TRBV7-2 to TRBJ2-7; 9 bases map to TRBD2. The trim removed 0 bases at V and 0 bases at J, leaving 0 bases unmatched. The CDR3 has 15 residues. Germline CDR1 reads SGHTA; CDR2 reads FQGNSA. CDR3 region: CASSLASGSSYEQYF. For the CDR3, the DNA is TGTGCCAGCAGCTTAGCTAGCGGGAGCTCCTACGAGCAGTACTTC.

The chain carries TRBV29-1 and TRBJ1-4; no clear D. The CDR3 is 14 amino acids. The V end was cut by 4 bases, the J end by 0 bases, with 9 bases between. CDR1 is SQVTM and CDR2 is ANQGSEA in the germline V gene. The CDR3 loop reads CSVVYTATNEKLFF. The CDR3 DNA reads TGCAGCGTTGTCTACACCGCAACTAATGAAAAACTGTTTTTT.

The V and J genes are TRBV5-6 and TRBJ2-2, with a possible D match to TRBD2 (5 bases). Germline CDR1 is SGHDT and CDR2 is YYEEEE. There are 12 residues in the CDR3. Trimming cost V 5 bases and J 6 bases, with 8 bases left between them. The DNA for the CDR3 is TGTGCCAGCAGAGGCGGGCCCGGGGAGCTGTTTTTT. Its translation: CASRGGPGELFF.

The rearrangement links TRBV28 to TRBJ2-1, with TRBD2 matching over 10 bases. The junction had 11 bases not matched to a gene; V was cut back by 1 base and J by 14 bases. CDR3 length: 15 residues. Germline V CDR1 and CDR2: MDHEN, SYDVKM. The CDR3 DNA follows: TGTGCCAGCAGTTTATCGAATGCTAGCGGGAGTAAGAAGTTCTTC. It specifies CASSLSNASGSKKFF. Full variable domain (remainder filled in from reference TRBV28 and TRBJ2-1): DVKVTQSSRYLVKRTGEKVFLECVQDMDHENMFWYRQDPGLGLRLIYFSYDVKMKEKGDIPEGYSVSREKKERFSLILESASTNQTSMYLCASSLSNASGSKKFFGPGTRLTVL.

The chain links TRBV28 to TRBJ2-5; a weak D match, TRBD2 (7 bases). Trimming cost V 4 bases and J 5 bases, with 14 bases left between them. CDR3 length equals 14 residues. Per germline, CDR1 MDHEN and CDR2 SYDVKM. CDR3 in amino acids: CASSSGGTRETQYF. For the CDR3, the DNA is TGTGCCAGCAGTTCCGGGGGGACACGGGAGACCCAGTACTTC. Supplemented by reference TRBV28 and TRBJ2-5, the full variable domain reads DVKVTQSSRYLVKRTGEKVFLECVQDMDHENMFWYRQDPGLGLRLIYFSYDVKMKEKGDIPEGYSVSREKKERFSLILESASTNQTSMYLCASSSGGTRETQYFGPGTRLLVL.

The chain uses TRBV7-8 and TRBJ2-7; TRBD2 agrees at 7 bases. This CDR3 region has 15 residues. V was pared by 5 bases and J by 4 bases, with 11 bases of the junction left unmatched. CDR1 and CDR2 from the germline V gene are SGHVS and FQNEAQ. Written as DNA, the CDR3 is TGTGCCAGCAGCCATACTAGCGAGAACACTTACGAGCAGTACTTC. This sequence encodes CASSHTSENTYEQYF.

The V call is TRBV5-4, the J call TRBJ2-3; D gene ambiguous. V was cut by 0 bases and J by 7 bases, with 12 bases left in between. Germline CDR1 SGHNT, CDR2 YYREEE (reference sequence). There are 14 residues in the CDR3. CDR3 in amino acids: CASSLGTASNTQYF. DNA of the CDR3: TGTGCCAGCAGCTTGGGGACGGCGTCGAATACGCAGTATTTT.

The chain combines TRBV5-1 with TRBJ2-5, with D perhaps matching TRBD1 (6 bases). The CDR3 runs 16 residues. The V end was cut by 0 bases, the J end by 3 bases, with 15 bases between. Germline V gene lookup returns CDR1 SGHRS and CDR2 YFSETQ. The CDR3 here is CASSLAGRGLEETQYF. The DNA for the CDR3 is TGCGCCAGCAGCTTGGCAGGCAGGGGATTAGAAGAGACCCAGTACTTC.